The next 4 T cell receptor beta chains were all read from a single sample in a study of cytomegalovirus exposure and HLA in healthy donors. Measured with immunoSEQ multiplex PCR; TCRdb has only the in-frame clones, and not every one. The table shows about 170,000 clones, with about 96% occurring only once. Source material: PBMCs. The receptors come from a woman aged 18-29 years in good health and CMV-seronegative.

This clone has only one observation. The chain recombines TRBV19 with TRBJ2-7; possible D gene TRBD1, 6 bases. The V and J ends lost 0 bases and 2 bases respectively, with 23 bases between them. This CDR3 comprises 19 residues. Looked up from germline, CDR1 is LNHDA and CDR2 is SQIVND (reference sequence). CDR3 residues: CASSIDAWLPGTSPYEQYF. The CDR3 nucleotides read TGTGCCAGTAGTATAGATGCATGGTTACCCGGGACATCCCCCTACGAGCAGTACTTC.

V is TRBV5-1 and J is TRBJ2-5; 13 bases are a match to TRBD2. This CDR3 contains 17 residues. J lost 5 bases, V lost 1 base, and 8 bases had no gene match. Germline values: CDR1 SGHRS, CDR2 YFSETQ. The CDR3 nucleotides are TGCGCCAGCAGCTTGCCCACTAGCGGGGGGGCCTTTGAGACCCAGTACTTC. Protein: CASSLPTSGGAFETQYF.

V gene TRBV9 combines with J gene TRBJ2-1; 12 bases are shared with TRBD2. The CDR3 is made up of 15 amino acids. Trimming took 5 bases from V and 6 from J; bases not matched to a gene: 6. Per the germline V gene, CDR1 is SGDLS and CDR2 is YYNGEE. The CDR3 sequence: CASSPSGGASNEQFF. The DNA of the CDR3 is TGTGCCAGCAGTCCTAGCGGGGGGGCCTCCAATGAGCAGTTCTTC.

V usage is TRBV7-9 and J usage is TRBJ2-3; D ambiguous. The CDR3 extends over 16 amino acids. V was cut by 3 bases and J by 0 bases, with 13 bases left in between. Germline assignment: CDR1 SEHNR and CDR2 FQNEAQ (reference sequence). The CDR3 DNA follows: TGTGCCAGCAGCTTGCCGGCGGCCTCTAGCACAGATACGCAGTATTTT. This encodes CASSLPAASSTDTQYF.